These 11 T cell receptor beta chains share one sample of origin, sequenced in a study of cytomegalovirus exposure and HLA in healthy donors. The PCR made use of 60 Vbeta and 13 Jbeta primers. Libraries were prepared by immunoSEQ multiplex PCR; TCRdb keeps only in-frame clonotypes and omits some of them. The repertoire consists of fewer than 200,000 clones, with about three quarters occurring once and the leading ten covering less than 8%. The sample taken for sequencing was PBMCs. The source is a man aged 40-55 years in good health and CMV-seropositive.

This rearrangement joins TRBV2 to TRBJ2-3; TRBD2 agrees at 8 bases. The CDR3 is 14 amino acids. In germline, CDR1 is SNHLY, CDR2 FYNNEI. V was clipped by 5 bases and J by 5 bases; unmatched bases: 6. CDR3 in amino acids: CASSPDSGRDTQYF. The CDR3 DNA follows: TGTGCCAGCAGTCCCGACAGCGGGAGAGATACGCAGTATTTT.

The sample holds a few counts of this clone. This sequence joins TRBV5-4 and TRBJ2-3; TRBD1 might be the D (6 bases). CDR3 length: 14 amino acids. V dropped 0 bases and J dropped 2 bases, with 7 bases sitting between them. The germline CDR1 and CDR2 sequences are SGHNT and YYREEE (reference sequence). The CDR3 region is CASSLDRATDTQYF. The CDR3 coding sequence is TGTGCCAGCAGCTTGGACAGGGCCACAGATACGCAGTATTTT.

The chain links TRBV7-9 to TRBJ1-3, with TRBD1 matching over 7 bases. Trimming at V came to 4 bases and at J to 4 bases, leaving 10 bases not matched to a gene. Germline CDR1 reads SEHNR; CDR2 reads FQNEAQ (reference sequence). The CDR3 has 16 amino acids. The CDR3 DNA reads TGTGCCAGCAGCTCGCGGGGACAGTCGAGGGGAAACACCATATATTTT. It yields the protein CASSSRGQSRGNTIYF.

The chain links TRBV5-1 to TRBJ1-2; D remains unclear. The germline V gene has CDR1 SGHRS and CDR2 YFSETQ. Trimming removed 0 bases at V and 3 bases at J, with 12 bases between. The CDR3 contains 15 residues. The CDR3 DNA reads TGCGCCAGCAGCTTGGATGTGGCCAGTCACTATGGCTACACCTTC. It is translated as CASSLDVASHYGYTF.

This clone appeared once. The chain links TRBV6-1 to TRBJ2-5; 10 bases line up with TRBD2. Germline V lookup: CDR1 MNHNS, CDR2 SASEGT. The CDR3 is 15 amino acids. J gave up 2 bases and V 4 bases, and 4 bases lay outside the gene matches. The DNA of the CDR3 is TGTGCCAGCAGTGTCTCTAGCGGGAGACAAGAGACCCAGTACTTC. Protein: CASSVSSGRQETQYF.

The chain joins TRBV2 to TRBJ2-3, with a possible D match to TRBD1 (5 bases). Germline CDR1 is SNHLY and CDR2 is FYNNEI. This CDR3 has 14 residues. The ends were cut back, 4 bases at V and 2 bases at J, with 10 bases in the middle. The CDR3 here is CASSGQGNTDTQYF. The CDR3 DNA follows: TGTGCCAGCAGTGGCCAGGGAAACACAGATACGCAGTATTTT.

The DNA for the CDR3 is TGCGCCAGCAGCTTCGAGTGGGAGGGTTACAATGAGCAGTTCTTC. The encoded protein is CASSFEWEGYNEQFF. The chain recombines TRBV5-1 with TRBJ2-1, with 7 positions matching TRBD2. Germline trimming cut 2 bases from V and 4 bases from J; bases unmatched to any gene: 6. Germline lookup yields CDR1 SGHRS and CDR2 YFSETQ. This CDR3 has 15 amino acids.

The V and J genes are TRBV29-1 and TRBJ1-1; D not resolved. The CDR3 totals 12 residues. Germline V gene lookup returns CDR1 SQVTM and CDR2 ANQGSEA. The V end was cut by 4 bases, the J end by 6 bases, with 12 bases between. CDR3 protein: CSVVWAGAEAFF. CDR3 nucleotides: TGCAGCGTTGTTTGGGCCGGCGCTGAAGCTTTCTTT.

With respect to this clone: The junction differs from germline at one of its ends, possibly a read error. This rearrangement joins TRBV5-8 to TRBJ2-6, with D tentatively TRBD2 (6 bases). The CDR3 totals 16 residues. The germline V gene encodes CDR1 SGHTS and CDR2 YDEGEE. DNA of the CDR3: TGTGCCAGCAGCTTGGGGCGGGGCTCTGGGGCCAACGGCCTGACTTTC. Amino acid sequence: CASSLGRGSGANGLTF. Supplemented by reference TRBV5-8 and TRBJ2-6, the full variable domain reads EAGVTQSPTHLIKTRGQQATLRCSPISGHTSVYWYQQALGLGLQFLLWYDEGEERNRGNFPPRFSGRQFPNYSSELNVNALELEDSALYLCASSLGRGSGANGLTFGAGSRLTVL.

CDR3 protein: CASSGLAGQETQYF. The CDR3 DNA is TGTGCCAGCAGCGGGCTAGCGGGTCAAGAGACCCAGTACTTC. The chain uses TRBV7-9 and TRBJ2-5, with 8 bases fitting TRBD2. The CDR3 extends over 14 amino acids. Per the germline V gene, CDR1 is SEHNR and CDR2 is FQNEAQ (reference sequence). V lost 5 bases and J lost 2; bases outside the gene matches: 4.

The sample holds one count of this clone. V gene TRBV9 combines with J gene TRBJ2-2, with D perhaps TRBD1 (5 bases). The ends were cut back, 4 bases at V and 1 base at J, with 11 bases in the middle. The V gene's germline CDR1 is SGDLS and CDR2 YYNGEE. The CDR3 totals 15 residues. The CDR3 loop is CASSSQTGNTGELFF. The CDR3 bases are TGTGCCAGCAGCTCCCAAACAGGGAACACCGGGGAGCTGTTTTTT.